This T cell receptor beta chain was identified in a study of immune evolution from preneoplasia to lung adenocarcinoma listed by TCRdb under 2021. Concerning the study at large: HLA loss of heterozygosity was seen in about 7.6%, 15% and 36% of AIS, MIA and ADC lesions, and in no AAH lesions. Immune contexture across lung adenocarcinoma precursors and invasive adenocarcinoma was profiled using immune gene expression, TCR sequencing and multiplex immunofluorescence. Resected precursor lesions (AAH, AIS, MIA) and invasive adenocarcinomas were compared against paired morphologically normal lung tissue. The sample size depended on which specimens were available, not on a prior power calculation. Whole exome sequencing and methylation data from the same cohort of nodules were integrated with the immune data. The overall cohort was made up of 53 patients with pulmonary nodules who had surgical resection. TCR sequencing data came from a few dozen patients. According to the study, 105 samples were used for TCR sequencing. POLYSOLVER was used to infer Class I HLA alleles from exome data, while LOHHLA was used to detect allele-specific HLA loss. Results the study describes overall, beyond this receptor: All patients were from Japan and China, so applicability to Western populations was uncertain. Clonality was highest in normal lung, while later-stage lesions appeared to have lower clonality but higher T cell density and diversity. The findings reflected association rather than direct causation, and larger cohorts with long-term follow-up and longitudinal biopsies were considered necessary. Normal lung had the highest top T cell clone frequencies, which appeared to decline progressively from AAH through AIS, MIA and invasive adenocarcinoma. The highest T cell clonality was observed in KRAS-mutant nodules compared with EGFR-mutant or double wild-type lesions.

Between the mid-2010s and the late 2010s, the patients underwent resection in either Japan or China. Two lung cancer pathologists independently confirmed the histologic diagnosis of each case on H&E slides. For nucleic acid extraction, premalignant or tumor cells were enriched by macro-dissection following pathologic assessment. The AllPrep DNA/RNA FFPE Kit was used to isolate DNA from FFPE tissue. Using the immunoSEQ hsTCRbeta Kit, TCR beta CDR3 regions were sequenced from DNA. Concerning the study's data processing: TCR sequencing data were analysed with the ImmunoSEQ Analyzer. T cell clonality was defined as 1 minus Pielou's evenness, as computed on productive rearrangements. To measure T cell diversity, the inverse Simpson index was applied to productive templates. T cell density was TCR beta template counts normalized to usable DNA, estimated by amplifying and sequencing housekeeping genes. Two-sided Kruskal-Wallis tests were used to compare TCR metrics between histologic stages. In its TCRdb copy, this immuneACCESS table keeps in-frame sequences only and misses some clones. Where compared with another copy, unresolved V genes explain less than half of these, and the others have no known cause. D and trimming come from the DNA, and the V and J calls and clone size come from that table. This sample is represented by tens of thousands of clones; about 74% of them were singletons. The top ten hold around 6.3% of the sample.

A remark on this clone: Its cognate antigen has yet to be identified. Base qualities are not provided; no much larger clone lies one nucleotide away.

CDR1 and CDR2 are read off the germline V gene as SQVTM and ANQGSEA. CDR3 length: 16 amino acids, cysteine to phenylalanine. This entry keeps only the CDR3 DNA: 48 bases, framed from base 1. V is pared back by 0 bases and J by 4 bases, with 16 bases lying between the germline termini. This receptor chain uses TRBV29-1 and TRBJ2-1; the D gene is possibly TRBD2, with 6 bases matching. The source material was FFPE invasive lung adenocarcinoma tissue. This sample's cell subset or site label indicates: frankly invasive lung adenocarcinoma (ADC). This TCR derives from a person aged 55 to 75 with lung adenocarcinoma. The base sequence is TGCAGCGTTGAAGATCGGGGGAGGAGTTGGTACAATGAGCAGTTCTTC. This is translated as CSVEDRGRSWYNEQFF.